The clone carrying this T cell receptor (beta chain) was seen more than once but under ten times. From RNA transcripts, TCR beta CDR3 regions were amplified. First-round RT-PCR with HTBI primers amplified the TCR CDR3 region. One entry per CDR3 protein results from TCRdb running MiXCR on the multiplex PCR reads. The table shows a few hundred thousand distinct CDR3 sequences, with approximately 15% occurring only once. The data were obtained in a study of T cells in Graves' hyperthyroidism and ophthalmopathy. Study context: Specimen type is peripheral blood, collected at initial diagnosis prior to any treatment.

This sequence was found in a woman in her thirties or forties with Graves' ophthalmopathy. The sample taken for sequencing was blood.

CDR3 sequence: CASSINLGRWRSGNTIYF. Written as DNA, the CDR3 is TGTGCCAGTAGTATAAACTTAGGACGGTGGCGCTCTGGAAACACCATATATTTT. J is TRBJ1-3 and V is TRBV19; no firm D call. There are 18 residues in the CDR3. V lost 2 bases and J lost 0, with 17 bases in between. Germline-derived CDR1 and CDR2 are LNHDA and SQIVND (reference sequence).